This T cell receptor beta chain was found in a study of CD8 T cells in Susac syndrome. The RNA input was roughly 0.45 to 1 ug, and it was reverse transcribed with random hexamers. TCRdb called the immunoSEQ multiplex PCR reads again in MiXCR, with one record for every CDR3 protein. The repertoire holds 150,000 or so distinct CDR3 sequences, just under 95% seen once, with 0.14% in the top ten. Trimming pared 2 bases from V and 6 bases from J, leaving 7 bases between. In germline, CDR1 is KGHSH, CDR2 LQKENI. The CDR3 length is 12 residues. The clonotype was recovered from a human donor with Susac syndrome. Specimen: CD4+ T cells from PBMCs. The chain carries TRBV18 and TRBJ1-1; no clear D. As DNA, the CDR3 is TGTGCCAGCTCACCAGCAGCGCCTGAAGCTTTCTTT. Translated: CASSPAAPEAFF.